These 26 T cell receptor beta chains were all obtained from the same sample, sequenced in a study of T cell responses to AZD1222 COVID-19 vaccine. Assay used: immunoSEQ multiplex PCR; TCRdb lists only in-frame clones, some missing. Of 180,000 or so clones detected, under 95% appear once; the ten largest clones hold 1%. Sequenced material: peripheral blood, taken 28 days after the second AZD1222 dose. All receptors come from an adult who received the AZD1222 COVID-19 vaccine.

The genes are TRBV27 and TRBJ1-1; 7 bases agree with TRBD1. The length of the CDR3 is 13 residues. V dropped 6 bases and J dropped 5; count of bases not matched to a gene: 6. CDR1 is MNHEY and CDR2 is SMNVEV in the germline V gene (reference sequence). The CDR3 is CASRRTGETEAFF. The CDR3 nucleotides are TGTGCCAGCAGAAGGACAGGAGAAACTGAAGCTTTCTTT.

This clone showed up just once. The chain carries TRBV6-5 and TRBJ1-5, with no clear D. Germline CDR1 reads MNHEY; CDR2 reads SVGAGI. The CDR3 runs 15 residues. The germline V and J ends were trimmed by 6 bases and 1 base, with 13 bases remaining between them. Written as DNA, the CDR3 is TGTGCCAGCAGCCAGAGGTCGGGGAGCAATCAGCCCCAGCATTTT. This translates into CASSQRSGSNQPQHF.

The chain recombines TRBV11-2 with TRBJ2-7; the match to TRBD1 covers 8 bases. Germline V CDR1 and CDR2: SGHAT, FQNNGV. The CDR3 runs 14 residues. V lost 0 bases, J lost 2 bases, and 0 bases stayed unmatched. The CDR3: CASSLDRGPYEQYF. The CDR3 DNA reads as TGTGCCAGCAGCTTAGACAGGGGGCCCTACGAGCAGTACTTC.

The chain is built from TRBV3-1 (or the pseudogene TRBV3-2) and TRBJ1-5, with 8 bases fitting TRBD1. Germline assignment: CDR1 LGHDT and CDR2 YNNKEL (reference sequence). The CDR3 is 14 amino acids. V shed 1 base and J 6 bases; nucleotides not matched to a gene: 2. This chain's CDR3 is CASSQGTGFQPQHF. CDR3 nucleotides: TGTGCCAGCAGCCAAGGGACAGGGTTTCAGCCCCAGCATTTT.

As DNA, the CDR3 is TGTGCCAGCAGCTCTTTGGGGACAGAGGCCAAAAACATTCAGTACTTC. This codes for CASSSLGTEAKNIQYF. V is TRBV5-6 and J is TRBJ2-4, with TRBD1 matching over 7 bases. Germline values: CDR1 SGHDT, CDR2 YYEEEE. CDR3 size: 16 residues. The V gene end was trimmed by 3 bases and the J gene end by 1 base; junction bases not matched to a gene: 7.

In its sample, this clone was seen a few times. This chain uses TRBV19 with TRBJ1-2; 8 bases are shared with TRBD1. This CDR3 comprises 11 residues. The V gene's germline CDR1 is LNHDA and CDR2 SQIVND (reference sequence). V was clipped by 11 bases and J by 8 bases; unmatched bases: 7. CDR3 coding DNA: TGTGCCCCCCGGACAGGGAGCGGCTACACCTTC. Its protein product is CAPRTGSGYTF. Supplemented by reference TRBV19 and TRBJ1-2, the full variable domain reads DGGITQSPKYLFRKEGQNVTLSCEQNLNHDAMYWYRQDPGQGLRLIYYSQIVNDFQKGDIAEGYSVSREKKESFPLTVTSAQKNPTAFYLCAPRTGSGYTFGSGTRLTVV.

The chain uses TRBV2 and TRBJ2-7; TRBD2 matches 10 bases. Looked up from germline, CDR1 is SNHLY and CDR2 is FYNNEI. Trimming at V came to 11 bases and at J to 6 bases, leaving 13 bases not matched to a gene. CDR3 length: 14 residues. The CDR3 DNA reads as TGTGCCGGTCTTAGCGGGGGGCCCCCTTCCGAGCAGTACTTC. Amino acids: CAGLSGGPPSEQYF.

V is TRBV7-9 and J is TRBJ2-5; D not resolved. Deletions cut 1 base from V and 4 bases from J, with 13 bases between. This CDR3 is 15 amino acids long. The V gene's germline CDR1 is SEHNR and CDR2 FQNEAQ (reference sequence). The CDR3, as DNA: TGTGCCAGCAGCTTAGTTGAGGTAGCCGTAGAGACCCAGTACTTC. Its translation: CASSLVEVAVETQYF.

CDR3 sequence reads: CASSSPPSGNQPQHF. CDR3 nucleotide sequence: TGTGCCAGTAGTAGTCCCCCCTCAGGCAATCAGCCCCAGCATTTT. The chain uses TRBV19 and TRBJ1-5, with D unclear. The CDR3 consists of 15 residues. V lost 4 bases to trimming and J lost 2 bases, with 12 bases between them. Germline CDR1 is LNHDA and CDR2 is SQIVND (reference sequence).

The chain is built from TRBV5-4 and TRBJ1-2; the D gene is possibly TRBD1 (5 bases). The CDR3 consists of 14 residues. The V end was cut by 2 bases, the J end by 6 bases, with 14 bases between. Germline assignment: CDR1 SGHNT and CDR2 YYREEE (reference sequence). The CDR3 nucleotides read TGTGCCAGCAGCTTACCGAGGGACGGGGATGGCTACACCTTC. Protein product: CASSLPRDGDGYTF.

This clone came up once. V is TRBV15 and J is TRBJ2-7; D uncertain. The germline V gene has CDR1 LNHNV and CDR2 YYDKDF (reference sequence). The CDR3 has 13 amino acids. V lost 1 base to trimming and J lost 3 bases, with 7 bases between them. The CDR3 nucleotides are TGTGCCACCAGCAGAGCAACAGACTACGAGCAGTACTTC. Protein: CATSRATDYEQYF.

V is TRBV5-6 and J is TRBJ1-5; tentative D call: TRBD1 (6 bases). Germline V CDR1 and CDR2: SGHDT, YYEEEE. V was cut by 4 bases and J by 3 bases, with 14 bases left in between. The length of the CDR3 is 15 residues. In nucleotides, the CDR3 is TGTGCCAGCAGCGCAGGACAGAGTAACAATCAGCCCCAGCATTTT. Translating gives CASSAGQSNNQPQHF.

V and J are TRBV24-1 and TRBJ2-7; D is unresolved. Trimming removed 4 bases at V and 4 bases at J, with 19 bases between. From germline, CDR1 is KGHDR and CDR2 SFDVKD. This CDR3 has 16 amino acids. The CDR3 DNA sequence: TGTGCCACCAGTGAGACATCCAACCGAACCAAATACGAGCAGTACTTC. This translates into CATSETSNRTKYEQYF.

The chain carries TRBV20-1 and TRBJ1-1; D remains ambiguous. Trimming took off 6 bases at V and 5 bases at J, with 10 bases between the two ends. Germline V gene data show CDR1 as DFQATT and CDR2 as SNEGSKA (reference sequence). This CDR3 region has 11 residues. CDR3 sequence reads: CSASVRTEAFF. Written as DNA, the CDR3 is TGCAGTGCCAGCGTCCGGACTGAAGCTTTCTTT.

The chain has TRBV20-1 and TRBJ1-2; the D is unclear. CDR1 is DFQATT, CDR2 SNEGSKA, per germline (reference sequence). V lost 4 bases and J 5 bases, leaving 5 bases between the germline ends. The length of the CDR3 is 10 residues. In nucleotides, the CDR3 is TGCAGTGCTACCGAATATGGCTACACCTTC. It codes for CSATEYGYTF.

The rearrangement joins TRBV28 to TRBJ1-6; maybe TRBD1 (6 bases). The CDR3 is 16 amino acids. From germline, CDR1 is MDHEN and CDR2 SYDVKM. V lost 5 bases and J lost 8, with 19 bases in between. The CDR3 reads CASSSPLTGIHSPLHF. CDR3 coding DNA: TGTGCCAGCAGTAGCCCGCTGACAGGTATCCATTCACCCCTCCACTTT.

The chain is built from TRBV28 and TRBJ1-3; D not resolved. The CDR3 spans 14 residues. V dropped 6 bases and J dropped 4 bases, with 13 bases sitting between them. CDR1 MDHEN and CDR2 SYDVKM come from the germline V gene. CDR3 amino acids: CASRGTAGGNTIYF. In DNA, the CDR3 is TGTGCCAGCAGGGGAACGGCGGGGGGAAACACCATATATTTT.

The J gene is TRBJ1-6, the V gene TRBV19; 7 bases line up with TRBD1. The CDR3 sequence is 18 residues long. V trimming: 5 bases; J trimming: 3 bases; junction bases outside the gene matches: 13. The germline CDR1 and CDR2 sequences are LNHDA and SQIVND (reference sequence). Here the CDR3 DNA reads TGTGCCAGTAGTCGGGGACAGTCCTCACCCCTCTATAATTCACCCCTCCACTTT. It yields the protein CASSRGQSSPLYNSPLHF.

The V and J genes are TRBV21-1 and TRBJ2-7; TRBD1 is the table's D call and was not checked against the DNA. TRBV21-1 is a pseudogene locus. CDR3 length equals 16 residues. In nucleotides, the CDR3 is TGTGCCAGCAGCACTAATTGGGACAGCTATAAGGGGGAGCAGTACTTC. It specifies CASSTNWDSYKGEQYF.

The CDR3 region is CASSDPDRGRLLYGYTF. In nucleotides, the CDR3 is TGTGCCAGCAGTGACCCAGACAGGGGGAGACTATTGTATGGCTACACCTTC. The chain carries TRBV6-4 and TRBJ1-2, with 9 nucleotides matching TRBD1. The CDR3 contains 17 residues. Losses at the gene ends were 2 bases for V and 5 bases for J; bases not matched to a gene: 12. Per the germline V gene, CDR1 is MRHNA and CDR2 is SNTAGT.

V gene TRBV10-2 combines with J gene TRBJ1-3; 8 bases line up with TRBD1. J lost 7 bases, V lost 0 bases, and 2 bases had no gene match. The length of the CDR3 is 14 residues. Germline CDR1 reads WSHSY; CDR2 reads SAAADI. The chain's CDR3 is CASSESTGGNTIYF. Here the CDR3 DNA reads TGCGCCAGCAGTGAGTCAACAGGGGGGAACACCATATATTTT.

This clone appeared a single time. The chain joins TRBV6-2 or TRBV6-3 to TRBJ1-4; possibly TRBD1 for D (6 bases). The V gene lost 6 bases and the J gene lost 7 bases, with 27 bases spanning the gap. The length of the CDR3 is 18 residues. Germline V CDR1 and CDR2: MNHEY, SVGEGT. The CDR3 sequence: CASSLPPRGGLSREKLFF. The DNA for the CDR3 is TGTGCCAGCAGCCTCCCCCCTCGAGGGGGTTTGTCTCGTGAAAAACTGTTTTTT.

The chain is built from TRBV6-5 and TRBJ1-1, with D possibly being TRBD1 (5 bases). Germline V gives CDR1 MNHEY, CDR2 SVGAGI. The CDR3 runs to 13 residues. V was clipped by 6 bases and J by 4 bases, with 12 bases between them. The CDR3 here is CASSTVGVTEAFF. DNA of the CDR3: TGTGCCAGCAGCACGGTGGGGGTCACTGAAGCTTTCTTT.

This chain uses TRBV4-1 with TRBJ1-1, with no clear D. Germline CDR1 MGHRA, CDR2 YSYEKL. This CDR3 has 13 residues. V lost 2 bases and J lost 4, with 8 bases in between. The CDR3 coding sequence is TGCGCCAGCAGCCAAATTCCGGGCACTGAAGCTTTCTTT. Protein sequence: CASSQIPGTEAFF.

This clone was counted a single time. The chain carries TRBV10-2 and TRBJ2-7; no definite D call. Germline CDR1 and CDR2: WSHSY and SAAADI. This CDR3 region has 13 residues. V was clipped by 5 bases and J by 2 bases, with 10 bases between them. The CDR3 region has the DNA TGCGCCAGCAGTTTGGACCCCACCTACGAGCAGTACTTC. Translation: CASSLDPTYEQYF.

CDR3 nucleotide sequence: TGTGCCAGCAGACCTGGGACGGAATCACAGCCCCAGCATTTT. Its translation is CASRPGTESQPQHF. V gene TRBV6-5 combines with J gene TRBJ1-5; D possibly corresponds to TRBD1 (5 bases). The CDR3 is 14 residues long. V lost 6 bases, J lost 7 bases, and 16 bases lay in between. Germline V gene sequence: CDR1 MNHEY, CDR2 SVGAGI.